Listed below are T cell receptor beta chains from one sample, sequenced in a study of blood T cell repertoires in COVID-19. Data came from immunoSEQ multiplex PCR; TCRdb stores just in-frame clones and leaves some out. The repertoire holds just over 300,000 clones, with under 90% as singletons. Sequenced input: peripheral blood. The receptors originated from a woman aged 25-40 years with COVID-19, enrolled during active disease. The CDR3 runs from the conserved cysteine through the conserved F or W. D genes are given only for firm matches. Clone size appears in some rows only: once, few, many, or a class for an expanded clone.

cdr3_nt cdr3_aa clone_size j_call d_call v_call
TGTGCCAGCAGCAATCCCGGGACTAGCGGGGGGCCCCGGGGCGCAGATACGCAGTATTTT CASSNPGTSGGPRGADTQYF NA TRBJ2-3 TRBD2 TRBV9
TGTGCCAGCAGTTTACTAGCGACAGGGGGCTCCTATGGCTACACCTTC CASSLLATGGSYGYTF NA TRBJ1-2 TRBD1 TRBV6-5
TGTGCCAGCAGTGAAGCGATACCTGGGACAGGGATGAACACTGAAGCTTTCTTT CASSEAIPGTGMNTEAFF NA TRBJ1-1 TRBD1 TRBV6-1
TGTGCCAGTAGTCTACGGGCTAGCGGGGTTACAGATACGCAGTATTTT CASSLRASGVTDTQYF NA TRBJ2-3 TRBD2 TRBV19
TGTGCCAGCTCGGGACAGAACACCGGGGAGCTGTTTTTT CASSGQNTGELFF NA TRBJ2-2 NA TRBV6-5
TGTGCCAGCAGCCAGGCGACAGGCACAGATACGCAGTATTTT CASSQATGTDTQYF NA TRBJ2-3 NA TRBV9
TGTGCCAGCAGTTTCAACAGGGGGAGTGAAGCTTTCTTT CASSFNRGSEAFF NA TRBJ1-1 TRBD1 TRBV12-3/TRBV12-4
TGTGCCAGCAGCTTGGTTCAGGGGCTAGAAAAACTGTTTTTT CASSLVQGLEKLFF NA TRBJ1-4 NA TRBV5-5
TGTGCCAGCAGCCAAGGGGTTGCGGGGGGCACCTTAGAGACCCAGTACTTC CASSQGVAGGTLETQYF NA TRBJ2-5 TRBD2 TRBV4-2
TGTGCCAGCAGCTTCAACCGAGGCACTGAAGCTTTCTTT CASSFNRGTEAFF NA TRBJ1-1 NA TRBV7-9
TGTGCCAGCAGCTTCGGGACACCGGGCATGAACACTGAAGCTTTCTTT CASSFGTPGMNTEAFF NA TRBJ1-1 NA TRBV5-4
TGCGCCAGCAGTTTGGGGGACAGATTTGCTTCACCCCTCCACTTT CASSLGDRFASPLHF NA TRBJ1-6 TRBD1 TRBV5-1
TGCGCCAGCAGTGTTTCAGGGTACATGAACACTGAAGCTTTCTTT CASSVSGYMNTEAFF NA TRBJ1-1 NA TRBV5-1
TGTGCCAGCAGTTTCTCGGGGGGGATCACTGAAGCTTTCTTT CASSFSGGITEAFF once TRBJ1-1 NA TRBV27
TGTGCCACCAGTGATTTCACGACGGAGACGCAGTATTTT CATSDFTTETQYF once TRBJ2-3 NA TRBV24-1
TGTGCCAGCAGCCAAACAGGGGGGAGGAGAAACACCATATATTTT CASSQTGGRRNTIYF NA TRBJ1-3 TRBD1 TRBV6-6
TGTGCCAGCAGCTTGTATGGCAGCGCGGGGTATAATTCACCCCTCCACTTT CASSLYGSAGYNSPLHF NA TRBJ1-6 NA TRBV5-6
TGTGCCACCAGTGGGTTAGATAGCAATCAGCCCCAGCATTTT CATSGLDSNQPQHF NA TRBJ1-5 NA TRBV24-1
TGCAGTGCTAGTCAGCCGGGATCGGGTTCACCCCTCCACTTT CSASQPGSGSPLHF once TRBJ1-6 NA TRBV20-1
TGTGCCACCAGCAGAGGCGTCGCGGGGGGAAACACCATATATTTT CATSRGVAGGNTIYF NA TRBJ1-3 NA TRBV15
TGTGCCAGCAGTGAATTAAGCTACTCTGGAAACACCATATATTTT CASSELSYSGNTIYF NA TRBJ1-3 NA TRBV6-1
TGTGCCACCAGTGATTTGCCGGGTCTAGCGGGGTCACAAGAGACCCAGTACTTC CATSDLPGLAGSQETQYF NA TRBJ2-5 TRBD2 TRBV24-1
TGTGCCAGCAGCTCCGAGTGGGACAGAGATCAGCCCCAGCATTTT CASSSEWDRDQPQHF NA TRBJ1-5 TRBD1 TRBV7-9
TGTGCCAGCAGCTCAACAGGGAGCTCCTATAATTCACCCCTCCACTTT CASSSTGSSYNSPLHF once TRBJ1-6 NA TRBV5-4
TGTGCCAGCAGCTTAATGCGGGGGGTACCCTACGAGCAGTACTTC CASSLMRGVPYEQYF NA TRBJ2-7 TRBD2 TRBV11-3
TGTGCCAGCAGCCCCAGGACAGGGACCTATGGCTACACCTTC CASSPRTGTYGYTF NA TRBJ1-2 TRBD1 TRBV7-2
TGTGCCAGCAGCCCGGGACAGGGGGCAGCCTACAATGAGCAGTTCTTC CASSPGQGAAYNEQFF NA TRBJ2-1 TRBD1 TRBV9
TGTGCCAGCAGTCGACAGTCCTACGAGCAGTACTTC CASSRQSYEQYF once TRBJ2-7 NA TRBV6-2/TRBV6-3
TGTGCCAGTAGTCCTACAGGGTCCTACAATGAGCAGTTCTTC CASSPTGSYNEQFF NA TRBJ2-1 NA TRBV19
TGTGCCACCAGTGATCCCAGGGGAGGGGCTGGGGCCAACGTCCTGACTTTC CATSDPRGGAGANVLTF once TRBJ2-6 NA TRBV24-1
TGTGCCAGCAGCCCTCAGGGCTTAAAAGGGATAGGCTACACCTTC CASSPQGLKGIGYTF NA TRBJ1-2 NA TRBV2
TGTGCCAGCAGTAGACTAGCGGGGGCCTCCACAGATACGCAGTATTTT CASSRLAGASTDTQYF once TRBJ2-3 TRBD2 TRBV2
TGTGCCAGCAGGGGACAGGGACGAGGCTACACCTTC CASRGQGRGYTF NA TRBJ1-2 TRBD1 TRBV28
TGTGCCAGCAGCCGAACGGCGTCTAGCGGGGGGGGGTACGAGCAGTACTTC CASSRTASSGGGYEQYF NA TRBJ2-7 TRBD2 TRBV3-1/TRBV3-2
TGTGCCAGCAGCTTTGGCAGGTCAGAGAACACTGAAGCTTTCTTT CASSFGRSENTEAFF NA TRBJ1-1 NA TRBV11-1
TGCGCCAGCAGCTCCGGGACAGCTTATTCACCCCTCCACTTT CASSSGTAYSPLHF few TRBJ1-6 TRBD1 TRBV5-1
TGTGCCAGCAGCTTTTTAGCGGGGGTCCCCTACACAGATACGCAGTATTTT CASSFLAGVPYTDTQYF NA TRBJ2-3 TRBD2 TRBV7-9
TGTGCCAGCAGCTATGCAGGGGACGGCACCATATATTTT CASSYAGDGTIYF NA TRBJ1-3 NA TRBV7-2
TGCGCCAGCAGCCATGACGGGACAGAGCCCTATGGCTACACCTTC CASSHDGTEPYGYTF once TRBJ1-2 TRBD1 TRBV4-1
TGTGCCAGAAAGCAACGCAGGAAGGCTTTCTTT CARKQRRKAFF NA TRBJ1-1 NA TRBV6-9
TGTGCCAGTACCGAGGGGGGGACTGAAGCTTTCTTT CASTEGGTEAFF NA TRBJ1-1 NA TRBV19
TGTGCCAGCAGCTTATCAGCGGGGGTCACAGATACGCAGTATTTT CASSLSAGVTDTQYF NA TRBJ2-3 TRBD2 TRBV11-3
TGTGCCAGCAGCCCCCCCCGGGGGACAGGGGGCTACGAGCAGTACTTC CASSPPRGTGGYEQYF NA TRBJ2-7 TRBD1 TRBV11-2
TGTGCCAGCAGCCCGACAGGGGCTCTGGGGGGATATGGCTACACCTTC CASSPTGALGGYGYTF NA TRBJ1-2 TRBD1 TRBV5-4
TGTGCCAGCAGTTACTCGACCACGGGACAGGGGAACGAGCAGTACTTC CASSYSTTGQGNEQYF NA TRBJ2-7 TRBD1 TRBV6-2/TRBV6-3
TGTGCCAGTAGTCCTGAGGGAGGGCGCACTGAAGCTTTCTTT CASSPEGGRTEAFF NA TRBJ1-1 NA TRBV19
TGTGCCAGCAGTTCCTCATATGCAGCTAACTATGGCTACACCTTC CASSSSYAANYGYTF NA TRBJ1-2 NA TRBV6-5
TGTGCCAGCAGCCTACGACAGGGGCCGGCCAATGAGCAGTTCTTC CASSLRQGPANEQFF NA TRBJ2-1 TRBD1 TRBV7-9
TGTGCCAGCAGTGAAGGCCCTCAAACTTACAATGAGCAGTTCTTC CASSEGPQTYNEQFF NA TRBJ2-1 NA TRBV6-1
TGTGCCAGCAGCTACGACTCCGGGGAGCTGTTTTTT CASSYDSGELFF NA TRBJ2-2 NA TRBV5-6
TGTGCCAGCAGTGCAGGGCCCAACTATGGCTACACCTTC CASSAGPNYGYTF NA TRBJ1-2 NA TRBV28
TGTGCCAGCAGCTTACTCCTAGCGGGGACCAATGAGCAGTTCTTC CASSLLLAGTNEQFF NA TRBJ2-1 TRBD2 TRBV7-9